One and the same sample provided the 21 T cell receptor beta chains below, sequenced in a study of somatic mutations in cytotoxic T cells in rheumatoid arthritis. Assay used: immunoSEQ multiplex PCR; TCRdb lists only in-frame clones, some missing. The profile covers roughly 25,000 clones, with 70% to 85% appearing a single time and around 8.9% taken by the ten largest. The specimen sequenced was CD8+ T cells sorted from blood. These TCRs come from a woman younger than 30 in good health.

The J gene is TRBJ2-1, the V gene TRBV12-2; the D call TRBD1 from the table was never checked on the DNA. TRBV12-2 is a listed pseudogene. This CDR3 contains 14 residues. DNA for the CDR3: TGTGCAAGTCGCTCACGACAGGGCGGCAATGAGCAGTTCTTC. This codes for CASRSRQGGNEQFF.

This chain links TRBV27 with TRBJ1-5; D remains unclear. The ends were cut back, 5 bases at V and 6 bases at J, with 11 bases in the middle. The germline gives CDR1 MNHEY, CDR2 SMNVEV (reference sequence). The CDR3 sequence is 13 residues long. The CDR3: CASSRRVGQPQHF. For the CDR3, the DNA is TGTGCCAGCAGTCGCAGAGTGGGTCAGCCCCAGCATTTT.

This clone was counted only a few times. The gene calls are TRBV7-2 and TRBJ1-1, with D possibly TRBD1 on 6 matching bases. Per the germline V gene, CDR1 is SGHTA and CDR2 is FQGNSA. Trimming left V 7 bases short and J 5 bases short, with 20 bases between. CDR3 length equals 15 residues. For the CDR3, the DNA is TGTGCCAGCACGCCTTCACAGGGATCGTCTACTGAAGCTTTCTTT. Amino acid sequence: CASTPSQGSSTEAFF.

This clone was recorded only once. The genes are TRBV18 and TRBJ2-3; D not certain. This CDR3 comprises 13 residues. Germline CDR1 is KGHSH and CDR2 is LQKENI. The V end lost 0 bases, the J end lost 2 bases, and 3 bases lay between the germline ends. DNA of the CDR3: TGTGCCAGCTCACCACCCGCCACAGATACGCAGTATTTT. This gives the protein CASSPPATDTQYF.

In this sample, this clone turned up a few times. This rearrangement joins TRBV9 to TRBJ2-1, with a possible D match to TRBD2 (7 bases). The ends were cut back, 2 bases at V and 8 bases at J, with 14 bases in the middle. Germline values: CDR1 SGDLS, CDR2 YYNGEE. CDR3 length: 14 amino acids. CDR3 sequence: CASSVFGGRDEQFF. The DNA of the CDR3 is TGTGCCAGCAGCGTGTTCGGGGGGCGAGATGAGCAGTTCTTC. Full variable domain (rest looked up from reference TRBV9 and TRBJ2-1): DSGVTQTPKHLITATGQRVTLRCSPRSGDLSVYWYQQSLDQGLQFLIQYYNGEERAKGNILERFSAQQFPDLHSELNLSSLELGDSALYFCASSVFGGRDEQFFGPGTRLTVL.

The CDR3 loop is CASSTDRGRVEYV. CDR3 nucleotides: TGTGCCAGCAGCACCGACAGGGGCCGAGTAGAGTACGTC. The V call is TRBV11-2, the J call TRBJ2-7; 8 bases fit TRBD1. The CDR3 is 13 residues long. Germline lookup yields CDR1 SGHAT and CDR2 FQNNGV. V gave up 5 bases and J gave up 11 bases; unmatched junction bases: 11.

The table lists this clone with a few counts. V is TRBV11-2 and J is TRBJ2-2; unclear D gene. V lost 0 bases and J 4 bases, leaving 12 bases between the germline ends. CDR1 SGHAT and CDR2 FQNNGV come from the germline V gene. The CDR3 is made up of 16 amino acids. CDR3 nucleotides: TGTGCCAGCAGCTTAGACATCAAGGGCCCCACCGGGGAGCTGTTTTTT. This sequence encodes CASSLDIKGPTGELFF. The full variable domain, with the rest looked up from reference TRBV11-2 and TRBJ2-2, is EAGVAQSPRYKIIEKRQSVAFWCNPISGHATLYWYQQILGQGPKLLIQFQNNGVVDDSQLPKDRFSAERLKGVDSTLKIQPAKLEDSAVYLCASSLDIKGPTGELFFGEGSRLTVL.

The chain carries TRBV7-9 and TRBJ2-1, with 11 positions matching TRBD2. From germline, CDR1 is SEHNR and CDR2 FQNEAQ (reference sequence). This CDR3 spans 17 amino acids. V lost 5 bases to trimming and J lost 1 base; unmatched junction nucleotides: 7. CDR3 loop: CASSLLAGGMSYNEQFF. The CDR3 DNA sequence: TGTGCCAGCAGCCTTCTAGCGGGAGGAATGTCCTACAATGAGCAGTTCTTC.

This clone was observed once. The CDR3 reads CASSLVSGSHLNSEQYF. DNA of the CDR3: TGTGCCAGCAGCTTAGTTAGCGGGAGTCATCTAAATAGCGAGCAGTACTTC. V usage is TRBV11-2 and J usage is TRBJ2-7; TRBD2 aligns across 9 bases. J gave up 6 bases and V 1 base, and 13 bases lay outside the gene matches. CDR3 length equals 17 residues. Looked up from germline, CDR1 is SGHAT and CDR2 is FQNNGV.

This clone was seen once. The chain uses TRBV18 and TRBJ2-3, with a possible D match to TRBD1 (5 bases). The CDR3 loop spans 14 amino acids. Trimming removed 4 bases from V and 3 bases from J, with 11 bases in between. CDR1 and CDR2 from the germline V gene are KGHSH and LQKENI. The CDR3 DNA reads as TGTGCCAGCTCACGTAAAGGGGAAACAGATACGCAGTATTTT. Protein product: CASSRKGETDTQYF.

The chain recombines TRBV11-2 with TRBJ2-5; D is uncertain. V was shortened by 3 bases and J by 1 base, with 12 bases between the two germline ends. CDR3 length equals 15 residues. Germline CDR1 reads SGHAT; CDR2 reads FQNNGV. CDR3 sequence: CASSLATPPQETQYF. DNA for the CDR3: TGTGCCAGCAGCTTGGCGACTCCCCCCCAAGAGACCCAGTACTTC.

The chain recombines TRBV6-5 with TRBJ1-6; D unresolved. Germline values: CDR1 MNHEY, CDR2 SVGAGI. V dropped 6 bases and J dropped 10 bases, with 13 bases sitting between them. This CDR3 comprises 13 residues. CDR3: CASSPSNASPLHF. The DNA for the CDR3 is TGTGCCAGCAGCCCCTCAAACGCATCACCCCTCCACTTT.

This sequence joins TRBV6-6 and TRBJ1-5; 8 nucleotides align to TRBD1. The CDR3 runs to 15 residues. V lost 6 bases to trimming and J lost 4 bases; unmatched junction nucleotides: 8. CDR1 is MNHNY and CDR2 is SVGAGI in the germline V gene (reference sequence). CDR3: CASSRTGWDNQPQHF. The CDR3 DNA sequence: TGTGCCAGCAGCCGGACAGGGTGGGATAATCAGCCCCAGCATTTT.

This clone has only one observation. The chain recombines TRBV5-4 with TRBJ2-3, with 13 positions matching TRBD2. CDR1 and CDR2 (germline): SGHNT, YYREEE (reference sequence). J gave up 6 bases and V 4 bases, and 5 bases lay outside the gene matches. CDR3 length: 15 amino acids. The CDR3 loop reads CASSRTSGSMDTQYF. For the CDR3, the DNA is TGTGCCAGCAGCCGGACTAGCGGGAGCATGGATACGCAGTATTTT.

J is TRBJ2-3 and V is TRBV5-8; D may correspond to TRBD1 or TRBD2 (5 bases each). The germline V gene has CDR1 SGHTS and CDR2 YDEGEE. The CDR3 loop spans 16 amino acids. Trimming pared 0 bases from V and 4 bases from J, leaving 15 bases between. CDR3 amino acids: CASSLAGAVGADTQYF. The CDR3 DNA is TGTGCCAGCAGCTTGGCCGGGGCGGTGGGCGCAGATACGCAGTATTTT.

This clone was counted a single time. The V call is TRBV4-1, the J call TRBJ2-1, with 9 bases that match TRBD2. The ends lost 3 bases at V and 0 bases at J; junction bases unmatched: 0. The germline gives CDR1 MGHRA, CDR2 YSYEKL. The CDR3 is made up of 15 amino acids. The chain's CDR3 is CASSQTSGSYNEQFF. The DNA of the CDR3 is TGCGCCAGCAGCCAGACTAGCGGCTCCTACAATGAGCAGTTCTTC.

This clone was found a few times. The rearrangement uses TRBV18 and TRBJ2-1; D may be TRBD1 or TRBD2 (5 bases each). This CDR3 comprises 17 residues. CDR1 is KGHSH, CDR2 LQKENI, per germline. The V and J ends lost 1 base and 0 bases respectively, with 13 bases between them. The CDR3 nucleotides are TGTGCCAGCTCACCACGGGGCATGGGGAGCTCCTACAATGAGCAGTTCTTC. This translates into CASSPRGMGSSYNEQFF.

This rearrangement joins TRBV7-9 to TRBJ1-1; D is undetermined. The CDR3 length is 12 residues. Trimming left V 1 base short and J 7 bases short, with 7 bases between. Germline V gene data show CDR1 as SEHNR and CDR2 as FQNEAQ (reference sequence). This chain's CDR3 is CASSLGQLEAFF. CDR3 DNA sequence: TGTGCCAGCAGCTTAGGGCAGCTTGAAGCTTTCTTT.

This sequence joins TRBV23-1 and TRBJ2-7, with no clear D. TRBV23-1 is assigned to the ORF class and has an uncertain function. Trimming shortened V by 3 bases and J by 6 bases, and 12 bases separated the two germline ends. The CDR3 is 13 residues long. CDR3 amino acids: CASSQPTPGEQYV. The CDR3 DNA reads TGCGCCAGCAGTCAGCCGACCCCGGGCGAGCAGTACGTC.

The rearrangement links TRBV28 to TRBJ1-2, with TRBD1 matching 9 bases. The germline V gene has CDR1 MDHEN and CDR2 SYDVKM. This CDR3 is built from 15 residues. Trimming took 6 bases from V and 4 from J; bases not matched to a gene: 9. The CDR3 nucleotides are TGTGCCAGCAGCCTCCCCACAGGGGGCGCCTATGGCTACACCTTC. Encoded protein: CASSLPTGGAYGYTF.

The chain carries TRBV7-8 and TRBJ2-1; a weak D match, TRBD2 (6 bases). Germline CDR1 SGHVS, CDR2 FQNEAQ. Trimming pared 0 bases from V and 6 bases from J, leaving 27 bases between. CDR3 length equals 20 residues. Written as DNA, the CDR3 is TGTGCCAGCAGCTTAGCGCGGGCGGGGTGGGACTCAAATATCCCCAATGAGCAGTTCTTC. It specifies CASSLARAGWDSNIPNEQFF.